This T cell receptor beta chain originates from a study of blood T cell repertoires in COVID-19. As for the study in general: Sites in the United States, Italy and Spain provided acute and convalescent COVID-19 samples.

The ends were cut back, 4 bases at V and 0 bases at J, with 13 bases in the middle. This CDR3 comprises 15 residues. Germline lookup yields CDR1 SQVTM and CDR2 ANQGSEA. Original data processing: Estimated nucleated cell counts came from reference gene primer amplification. The assay was immunoSEQ multiplex PCR, and TCRdb's table has in-frame clones only and misses some. That table is the source of V, J and clone size, and D and trimming were worked out from the DNA. The sample consists of just over 250,000 clones, roughly nine tenths of them appearing once. The material sequenced was peripheral blood. The chain has TRBV29-1 and TRBJ2-1, with D perhaps TRBD2 (6 bases). The receptor was isolated from a man between 60 and 70 years old who had recovered from COVID-19. The CDR3 here is CSVALGTRSYNEQFF. CDR3 sequence (DNA): TGCAGCGTTGCGTTGGGGACTCGCTCCTACAATGAGCAGTTCTTC.